This is a list of T cell receptor beta chains from one sample in a study of blood T cell repertoires in COVID-19. Repertoires were generated with immunoSEQ multiplex PCR, while TCRdb's copy carries only in-frame clones and drops some. The sample lists around 160,000 clones, 85% to 95% occurring once. Material: peripheral blood. These receptors were collected from a woman aged 55-70 years with COVID-19, enrolled during active disease. The CDR3 runs from the conserved cysteine through the conserved F or W. The D gene is left open where the match is weak. Size is omitted from some rows. Given values are once, few, many or a class for expanded clones.

TRBJ1-2	TRBD1	TRBV29-1	.	TGCAGCGTGAACCTTGACAGGGGGAACGGCTACACCTTC	CSVNLDRGNGYTF
TRBJ1-2	TRBD1	TRBV6-5	.	TGTGCCAGCACCCAGACAGGGATTGGCTACACCTTC	CASTQTGIGYTF
TRBJ1-5	.	TRBV11-2	once	TGTGCCAGCAGCTTAGATCGCAACACAAATCAGCCCCAGCATTTT	CASSLDRNTNQPQHF
TRBJ1-1	.	TRBV30	once	TGTGCCTGGAGCCGGCTCGCGGGACGGACTAACACTGAAGCTTTCTTT	CAWSRLAGRTNTEAFF
TRBJ1-2	TRBD1	TRBV30	once	TGTGCCTGGAGTGCAGGGGGCGCACGGGGCTACACCTTC	CAWSAGGARGYTF
TRBJ2-7	TRBD1	TRBV10-3	.	TGTGCCATCACCCACGGGACAGATACCTACGAGCAGTACTTC	CAITHGTDTYEQYF
TRBJ1-5	.	TRBV4-3	.	TGCGCCAGCAGCCAACAGCGGGGTAGCAATCAGCCCCAGCATTTT	CASSQQRGSNQPQHF
TRBJ1-2	.	TRBV7-2	.	TGTGCCAGCAGCTTAGCGGGAGGGGCCTACGTCTCGGGAGCTAACTATGGCTACACCTTC	CASSLAGGAYVSGANYGYTF
TRBJ1-2	.	TRBV2	few	TGTGCCAGCAGTGAATCAGGGAACTATGGCTACACCTTC	CASSESGNYGYTF
TRBJ2-5	TRBD1	TRBV27	.	TGTGCCAGCAGTGCAGGGGGCGCTTGGGAGACCCAGTACTTC	CASSAGGAWETQYF
TRBJ1-2	.	TRBV4-3	.	TGCGCCAGCAGCCAAGATACAGGGCCATATGGCTACACCTTC	CASSQDTGPYGYTF
TRBJ1-2	.	TRBV7-9	.	TGTGCCAGCAGCTTCCCTCCTCCCAGCTATGGCTACACCTTC	CASSFPPPSYGYTF
TRBJ1-3	TRBD1	TRBV7-8	.	TGTGCCAGCAGCGGGCAGGGGGCCTCTGGAAACACCATATATTTT	CASSGQGASGNTIYF
TRBJ1-1	.	TRBV9	.	TGTGCCAGCAGCGTTGGGGGACAGAACACTGAAGCTTTCTTT	CASSVGGQNTEAFF
TRBJ1-5	TRBD1	TRBV18	.	TGTGCCAGCTCACCACGTCTAAGACAGGGCGATCAGCCCCAGCATTTT	CASSPRLRQGDQPQHF
TRBJ1-6	.	TRBV6-6	.	TGTGCCAGCAGTTACTCGGAGCGGGACCCGATTTCACCCCTCCACTTT	CASSYSERDPISPLHF
TRBJ1-5	.	TRBV3-1/TRBV3-2	.	TGTGCCAGCAGCCAAGATACGGTTTTAAATCAGCCCCAGCATTTT	CASSQDTVLNQPQHF